Only one count was recorded for the clone carrying this T cell receptor beta chain. The CDR3 contains 15 residues. V dropped 1 base and J dropped 4 bases, with 13 bases sitting between them. With random hexamers, 0.5 to 1 ug RNA was reverse transcribed. Multiplex PCR with immunoSEQ amplified the TCR beta CDR3 across 54 Vbeta and 13 Jbeta. TCRdb re-called the immunoSEQ multiplex PCR reads with MiXCR, one entry per CDR3 protein. Of around 160,000 distinct CDR3 sequences listed, approximately 93% are singletons. CD8+ and CD4+ blood T cells underwent TCR beta sequencing. This sample is drawn from a study of CD8 T cells in Susac syndrome.

The sequenced material came from CD4+ T cells from PBMCs. The sequence was obtained from a human donor with multiple sclerosis. This chain joins TRBV12-3 or TRBV12-4 and TRBJ1-1; the D gene is possibly TRBD1 (6 bases). The CDR3 is CASSLDQGLGTEAFF. As DNA, the CDR3 is TGTGCCAGCAGTTTAGACCAGGGGTTGGGCACTGAAGCTTTCTTT.